These 32 T cell receptor beta chains were sequenced from one sample in a study of blood T cell repertoires in COVID-19. TCRdb's copy holds only in-frame clones and misses some; the assay was immunoSEQ multiplex PCR. Of 100,000 to 120,000 clones detected, 81% appear once; the ten largest clones hold 37%. Sequences were obtained from peripheral blood. The receptor source for this set is an elderly man with acute or convalescent COVID-19.

The chain employs TRBV15 and TRBJ1-2; a weak D match, TRBD1 (6 bases). V lost 5 bases and J 6 bases, leaving 16 bases between the germline ends. This CDR3 has 14 amino acids. Germline V lookup: CDR1 LNHNV, CDR2 YYDKDF (reference sequence). The CDR3, as DNA: TGTGCCACCAGCGCTCTTTCAGGGGTCGATGGCTACACCTTC. It translates to CATSALSGVDGYTF.

The genes are TRBV7-2 and TRBJ2-2; D remains unclear. The CDR3 sequence is 15 residues long. V dropped 4 bases and J dropped 0 bases, with 9 bases sitting between them. Germline loops: CDR1 SGHTA, CDR2 FQGNSA. CDR3 protein: CASSSPTANTGELFF. CDR3 sequence (DNA): TGTGCCAGCAGCTCCCCAACAGCGAACACCGGGGAGCTGTTTTTT. The whole variable domain, remainder taken from reference TRBV7-2 and TRBJ2-2, is GAGVSQSPSNKVTEKGKDVELRCDPISGHTALYWYRQSLGQGLEFLIYFQGNSAPDKSGLPSDRFSAERTGGSVSTLTIQRTQQEDSAVYLCASSSPTANTGELFFGEGSRLTVL.

The chain carries TRBV18 and TRBJ2-1; 8 bases line up with TRBD1. The CDR3 covers 14 residues. Germline V gene data show CDR1 as KGHSH and CDR2 as LQKENI. Unmatched junction bases numbered 8, after V lost 7 bases and J lost 6 bases. Written as DNA, the CDR3 is TGTGCCAGCTTTCCGGACAGGGAGAGCAATGAGCAGTTCTTC. Its translation: CASFPDRESNEQFF.

The chain employs TRBV18 and TRBJ1-1; unclear D gene. The germline V and J ends were trimmed by 3 bases and 1 base, with 27 bases remaining between them. Germline V gene data show CDR1 as KGHSH and CDR2 as LQKENI. The CDR3 length is 20 residues. CDR3 nucleotides: TGTGCCAGCTCACCCTACGGCGGCTGGACTGTCCCCACCTCGAACACTGAAGCTTTCTTT. It yields the protein CASSPYGGWTVPTSNTEAFF.

This clone was seen a handful of times. The chain combines TRBV28 with TRBJ1-1; 9 bases agree with TRBD1. The length of the CDR3 is 15 residues. Germline V CDR1 and CDR2: MDHEN, SYDVKM. The V gene end was trimmed by 4 bases and the J gene end by 4 bases; junction bases not matched to a gene: 7. The CDR3 DNA reads TGTGCCAGCAGTTCTTTAACAGGGGGCATCACTGAAGCTTTCTTT. As protein: CASSSLTGGITEAFF. Together with reference TRBV28 and TRBJ1-1, the CDR3 gives the full variable domain: DVKVTQSSRYLVKRTGEKVFLECVQDMDHENMFWYRQDPGLGLRLIYFSYDVKMKEKGDIPEGYSVSREKKERFSLILESASTNQTSMYLCASSSLTGGITEAFFGQGTRLTVV.

The chain combines TRBV11-2 with TRBJ1-2; no definite D call. There are 13 residues in the CDR3. Germline assignment: CDR1 SGHAT and CDR2 FQNNGV. V gave up 0 bases and J gave up 8 bases, with 10 bases separating them. The DNA for the CDR3 is TGTGCCAGCAGCTTAGATAGGTGGCGGGGCTACACCTTC. Protein sequence: CASSLDRWRGYTF.

This chain connects TRBV10-2 to TRBJ2-5; D may be TRBD1 (6 bases). Trimming shortened V by 10 bases and J by 6 bases, and 12 bases separated the two germline ends. The germline gives CDR1 WSHSY, CDR2 SAAADI. The CDR3 runs 11 residues. Here the CDR3 reads CAIGRGKTQYF. The CDR3 DNA reads TGCGCCATTGGCAGGGGAAAGACCCAGTACTTC.

The CDR3, as DNA: TGTGCCAGCAGCTCGACAGGGGGGTACGAGCAGTACTTC. Its translation is CASSSTGGYEQYF. V gene TRBV11-2 combines with J gene TRBJ2-7; TRBD1 agrees at 9 bases. Germline lookup yields CDR1 SGHAT and CDR2 FQNNGV. The J segment lost 4 bases and the V segment lost 4 bases, leaving 2 bases of the junction unmatched. The CDR3 is 13 residues long.

The rearrangement uses TRBV12-5 and TRBJ1-4, with a weak D call TRBD1 (5 bases). V gave up 7 bases and J gave up 3 bases, with 9 bases separating them. Germline V gene lookup returns CDR1 LGHNT and CDR2 FRNRAP. CDR3 length equals 13 residues. The CDR3 spells CASVDRSNEKLFF. Written as DNA, the CDR3 is TGTGCTAGTGTCGACAGATCTAATGAAAAACTGTTTTTT.

V gene TRBV12-3 or TRBV12-4 combines with J gene TRBJ2-1; D uncertain. V lost 7 bases to trimming and J lost 9 bases, with 10 bases between them. CDR3 size: 11 residues. DNA for the CDR3: TGTGCCAGCAACCTAGTCAGTGAGCAGTTCTTC. Amino acid sequence: CASNLVSEQFF.

The chain links TRBV5-1 to TRBJ2-7; 7 bases match TRBD1. Germline assignment: CDR1 SGHRS and CDR2 YFSETQ. J was trimmed by 2 bases and V by 0 bases; bases with no gene match: 11. The CDR3 is made up of 17 amino acids. The CDR3 loop is CASSLAVARGFPYEQYF. CDR3 bases: TGCGCCAGCAGCTTGGCCGTGGCCAGGGGGTTTCCCTACGAGCAGTACTTC.

There are a few counts of this clone. The chain joins TRBV5-5 to TRBJ2-1; possible D gene TRBD1, 5 bases. The CDR3 runs 15 residues. Germline CDR1 reads SGHKS; CDR2 reads YYEKEE (reference sequence). The V end was cut by 1 base, the J end by 0 bases, with 8 bases between. The DNA for the CDR3 is TGTGCCAGCAGCTTGTACCAGGGCTCCTACAATGAGCAGTTCTTC. Translation gives CASSLYQGSYNEQFF.

This clone was recorded many times. This sequence joins TRBV7-2 and TRBJ1-5; a weak D match, TRBD1 (5 bases). Trimming removed 0 bases at V and 4 bases at J, with 7 bases between. This CDR3 contains 14 residues. Germline CDR1 is SGHTA and CDR2 is FQGNSA. CDR3 sequence (DNA): TGTGCCAGCAGCTTAGCGGGGGGAAATCAGCCCCAGCATTTT. It encodes CASSLAGGNQPQHF.

The chain couples TRBV27 to TRBJ1-1, with 9 nucleotides matching TRBD1. Trimming took 6 bases from V and 5 from J; bases not matched to a gene: 10. The CDR3 has 15 residues. Germline CDR1 MNHEY, CDR2 SMNVEV (reference sequence). CDR3: CASRRLQGARTEAFF. DNA of the CDR3: TGTGCCAGCAGGCGACTACAGGGGGCTAGGACTGAAGCTTTCTTT.

The chain uses TRBV9 and TRBJ1-2; D not certain. There are 13 residues in the CDR3. Trimming cost V 3 bases and J 4 bases, with 10 bases left between them. The germline V gene encodes CDR1 SGDLS and CDR2 YYNGEE. For the CDR3, the DNA is TGTGCCAGCAGCGCCAGAGGCTTCTATGGCTACACCTTC. Amino acids: CASSARGFYGYTF. The whole variable domain, remainder taken from reference TRBV9 and TRBJ1-2, is DSGVTQTPKHLITATGQRVTLRCSPRSGDLSVYWYQQSLDQGLQFLIQYYNGEERAKGNILERFSAQQFPDLHSELNLSSLELGDSALYFCASSARGFYGYTFGSGTRLTVV.

This chain joins TRBV19 and TRBJ2-7; TRBD1 matches 8 bases. This CDR3 region has 14 residues. CDR1 LNHDA and CDR2 SQIVND come from the germline V gene (reference sequence). The V and J ends lost 4 bases and 3 bases, in that order; junction bases with no gene match: 5. The CDR3 coding sequence is TGTGCCAGTAGTACGACAGGGGTTAACTACGAGCAGTACTTC. It is translated as CASSTTGVNYEQYF.

The CDR3 DNA sequence: TGTGCCAGCAGCCAGATACAGGGAGAGACTGAAGCTTTCTTT. This translates into CASSQIQGETEAFF. The genes are TRBV3-1 (or the pseudogene TRBV3-2) and TRBJ1-1; TRBD1 is a possible D gene (6 bases). The V gene lost 3 bases and the J gene lost 5 bases, with 13 bases spanning the gap. Germline CDR1 LGHDT, CDR2 YNNKEL (reference sequence). The CDR3 length is 14 residues.

This clone has a single count. This chain links TRBV10-3 with TRBJ2-7; 7 nucleotides line up with TRBD1. CDR3 size: 15 residues. Trimming at V came to 6 bases and at J to 0 bases, leaving 8 bases not matched to a gene. Germline V gene data show CDR1 as ENHRY and CDR2 as SYGVKD. The CDR3 nucleotides read TGTGCCATCAGCGAGGGGGCTCTCTACTCCTACGAGCAGTACTTC. It specifies CAISEGALYSYEQYF.

This sequence joins TRBV18 and TRBJ2-1, with 8 nucleotides matching TRBD1. Trimming removed 6 bases from V and 4 bases from J; junction bases left unmatched: 14. This CDR3 is built from 17 residues. Per the germline V gene, CDR1 is KGHSH and CDR2 is LQKENI. For the CDR3, the DNA is TGTGCCAGCTCCCCCCTGATAGGGACAGGCTTTTACAATGAGCAGTTCTTC. This translates into CASSPLIGTGFYNEQFF.

The chain joins TRBV3-1 (or the pseudogene TRBV3-2) to TRBJ1-1, with D maybe TRBD1 (6 bases). Germline CDR1 and CDR2: LGHDT and YNNKEL (reference sequence). CDR3 size: 14 residues. Trimming cost V 4 bases and J 5 bases, with 14 bases left between them. CDR3 sequence (DNA): TGTGCCAGCAGCCGTACGCAGGGGCGGACTGAAGCTTTCTTT. It specifies CASSRTQGRTEAFF.

The rearrangement joins TRBV5-4 to TRBJ2-3; TRBD1 agrees at 9 bases. The V gene end was trimmed by 2 bases and the J gene end by 3 bases; junction bases not matched to a gene: 4. The CDR3 extends over 15 amino acids. Germline loops: CDR1 SGHNT, CDR2 YYREEE (reference sequence). CDR3 DNA: TGTGCCAGCAGCTTTTGGACAGGGGTTACAGATACGCAGTATTTT. It is translated as CASSFWTGVTDTQYF.

The rearrangement joins TRBV4-1 to TRBJ2-3; 14 nucleotides match TRBD2. Losses at the gene ends were 0 bases for V and 5 bases for J; bases not matched to a gene: 19. The CDR3 length is 22 residues. CDR1 is MGHRA, CDR2 YSYEKL, per germline. The CDR3 reads CASSQDPPGTSGGWAAIDTQYF. As DNA, the CDR3 is TGCGCCAGCAGCCAAGACCCCCCAGGGACTAGCGGGGGCTGGGCTGCTATAGATACGCAGTATTTT.

The CDR3 sequence is CASRRQVGFYNEQFF. Here the CDR3 DNA reads TGTGCCAGCAGGAGACAGGTTGGATTCTACAATGAGCAGTTCTTC. This sequence joins TRBV3-1 (or the pseudogene TRBV3-2) and TRBJ2-1, with D maybe TRBD1 (6 bases). V was trimmed by 6 bases and J by 3 bases, leaving 15 bases between them. The CDR3 is 15 amino acids. CDR1 is LGHDT, CDR2 YNNKEL, per germline (reference sequence).

The rearrangement uses TRBV12-3 or TRBV12-4 and TRBJ1-5; 7 bases are shared with TRBD1. V trimming: 6 bases; J trimming: 7 bases; junction bases outside the gene matches: 6. This CDR3 spans 13 amino acids. DNA for the CDR3: TGTGCCAGCAGGCGAGGGACAGCCCAGCCCCAGCATTTT. Translating gives CASRRGTAQPQHF.

This clone was seen just once. The DNA of the CDR3 is TGCGCCAGCAGCTTGCAGACGAACACCGGGGAGCTGTTTTTT. It is translated as CASSLQTNTGELFF. The chain links TRBV5-1 to TRBJ2-2, with D unclear. CDR1 and CDR2 from the germline V gene are SGHRS and YFSETQ. Trimming pared 1 base from V and 0 bases from J, leaving 4 bases between. The CDR3 spans 14 residues.

The V call is TRBV25-1, the J call TRBJ2-2, with a possible D match to TRBD1 (6 bases). The V gene's germline CDR1 is MGHDK and CDR2 SYGVNS. The CDR3 covers 15 residues. The germline V and J ends were trimmed by 3 bases and 4 bases, with 12 bases remaining between them. The CDR3 sequence is CASSDPGQPTGELFF. CDR3 DNA sequence: TGTGCCAGCAGTGACCCCGGACAGCCCACCGGGGAGCTGTTTTTT.

This sequence joins TRBV5-1 and TRBJ2-1, with D unresolved. V was trimmed by 4 bases and J by 6 bases, leaving 11 bases between them. The germline V gene has CDR1 SGHRS and CDR2 YFSETQ. The CDR3 sequence is 13 residues long. The CDR3 loop reads CASSAQSFNEQFF. CDR3 nucleotide sequence: TGCGCCAGCAGCGCACAGAGTTTCAATGAGCAGTTCTTC. The full variable domain, with the rest looked up from reference TRBV5-1 and TRBJ2-1, is KAGVTQTPRYLIKTRGQQVTLSCSPISGHRSVSWYQQTPGQGLQFLFEYFSETQRNKGNFPGRFSGRQFSNSRSEMNVSTLELGDSALYLCASSAQSFNEQFFGPGTRLTVL.

J is TRBJ1-2 and V is TRBV18; the D gene is possibly TRBD1 (6 bases). The ends were cut back, 10 bases at V and 4 bases at J, with 25 bases in the middle. This CDR3 is 16 amino acids long. Looked up from germline, CDR1 is KGHSH and CDR2 is LQKENI. CDR3 residues: CATAKGGPEGGYGYTF. The CDR3 DNA reads TGTGCCACCGCAAAGGGGGGGCCCGAAGGGGGCTATGGCTACACCTTC.

Comments on this clone: Other nucleotide sequences from this sample produce the same CDR3. This chain connects TRBV5-1 to TRBJ1-1; D gene unclear. Trimming removed 0 bases from V and 4 bases from J, with 10 bases in between. The CDR3 runs to 14 residues. CDR1 is SGHRS and CDR2 is YFSETQ in the germline V gene. CDR3 coding DNA: TGCGCCAGCAGCTTGGGAGTTACGGGCACTGAAGCTTTCTTT. Translated, it gives CASSLGVTGTEAFF. Filled out from reference TRBV5-1 and TRBJ1-1, the complete variable domain reads KAGVTQTPRYLIKTRGQQVTLSCSPISGHRSVSWYQQTPGQGLQFLFEYFSETQRNKGNFPGRFSGRQFSNSRSEMNVSTLELGDSALYLCASSLGVTGTEAFFGQGTRLTVV.

The V call is TRBV10-1, the J call TRBJ2-7; D gene uncertain. The V end was cut by 5 bases, the J end by 2 bases, with 13 bases between. Germline CDR1 WNHNN, CDR2 SYGVQD (reference sequence). This CDR3 spans 14 amino acids. The DNA of the CDR3 is TGCGCCAGCAGTTTCGGCGGAGCCCCCTACGAGCAGTACTTC. It yields the protein CASSFGGAPYEQYF.

This clone was seen more than once but under ten times. J is TRBJ1-6 and V is TRBV28, with D perhaps matching TRBD1 (6 bases). The V end was cut by 10 bases, the J end by 11 bases, with 12 bases between. The CDR3 spans 11 residues. Germline values: CDR1 MDHEN, CDR2 SYDVKM. CDR3 sequence reads: CATYRDPPLHF. CDR3 sequence (DNA): TGTGCCACCTACAGGGATCCACCCCTCCACTTT.

The chain is built from TRBV3-1 (or the pseudogene TRBV3-2) and TRBJ1-5; 7 nucleotides agree with TRBD1. The CDR3 is made up of 15 amino acids. V trimming: 4 bases; J trimming: 5 bases; junction bases outside the gene matches: 8. Germline V gene data show CDR1 as LGHDT and CDR2 as YNNKEL (reference sequence). This chain's CDR3 is CASSPGDRRYQPQHF. CDR3 DNA: TGTGCCAGCAGCCCCGGGGACAGACGGTATCAGCCCCAGCATTTT.